This is a list of T cell receptor beta chains from one sample in a study of T cells in Graves' hyperthyroidism and ophthalmopathy. TCRdb used MiXCR to reprocess the multiplex PCR reads, holding one entry per CDR3 protein. This table holds around 540,000 distinct CDR3 sequences, about 45% found once. Sample: peripheral blood or thyroid tissue (not recorded which). The receptor source for this set is a young woman with Graves' hyperthyroidism. Both conserved end residues are part of each CDR3. The D gene is left open where the match is weak. Expanded clones get a size class; other rows say once, few or many, or leave the size out.

abundance: few
d_gene: -
j_gene: TRBJ1-2
v_gene: TRBV19
CDR3aa: CASSIRPGEAYTF
CDR3nt: TGTGCCAGTAGTATTAGGCCAGGGGAAGCCTACACCTTC

abundance: few
d_gene: TRBD2
j_gene: TRBJ2-5
v_gene: TRBV3-1
CDR3aa: CASRSLASETQYF
CDR3nt: TGTGCCAGCAGGTCACTAGCGTCCGAGACCCAGTACTTC

abundance: few
d_gene: TRBD1
j_gene: TRBJ1-4
v_gene: TRBV19
CDR3aa: CASNLYGTGDEKLFF
CDR3nt: TGTGCCAGTAACCTCTACGGGACAGGGGATGAAAAACTGTTTTTT

abundance: few
d_gene: -
j_gene: TRBJ2-7
v_gene: TRBV7-9
CDR3aa: CASSFSVVSYEQYF
CDR3nt: TGTGCCAGCAGCTTTTCGGTTGTGTCCTACGAGCAGTACTTC

abundance: -
d_gene: TRBD2
j_gene: TRBJ2-2
v_gene: TRBV29-1
CDR3aa: CSVEDSSTSGTVGELFF
CDR3nt: TGCAGCGTTGAAGATTCCTCGACTAGCGGGACGGTCGGGGAGCTGTTTTTT

abundance: -
d_gene: TRBD1
j_gene: TRBJ1-1
v_gene: TRBV20-1
CDR3aa: CSARLGQQTEAFF
CDR3nt: TGCAGTGCTAGACTGGGACAGCAAACTGAAGCTTTCTTT

abundance: -
d_gene: -
j_gene: TRBJ2-7
v_gene: TRBV11-2
CDR3aa: CASTRRRGSSYEQYF
CDR3nt: TGTGCCAGCACCCGAAGACGCGGAAGCTCCTACGAGCAGTACTTC

abundance: many
d_gene: -
j_gene: TRBJ1-6
v_gene: TRBV9
CDR3aa: CASSAKGGTDSPLHF
CDR3nt: TGTGCCAGCAGCGCTAAGGGAGGGACGGATTCACCCCTCCACTTT

abundance: -
d_gene: -
j_gene: TRBJ1-5
v_gene: TRBV19
CDR3aa: CASSTLGSGVQPQHF
CDR3nt: TGTGCCAGTAGTACCCTGGGGTCAGGGGTCCAGCCCCAGCATTTT

abundance: many
d_gene: -
j_gene: TRBJ1-5
v_gene: TRBV19
CDR3aa: CASTATGSNQPQHF
CDR3nt: TGTGCCAGTACCGCGACTGGGAGCAATCAGCCCCAGCATTTT